Listed here are 5 T cell receptor beta chains from one sample, sequenced in a study of cytotoxic CD8 clonotypes in ibrutinib-treated CLL. Sequenced by immunoSEQ multiplex PCR; TCRdb stores in-frame clones only, minus some. The repertoire holds about 130,000 clones, with 79% as singletons. The material was PBMCs, obtained after 12 months of ibrutinib treatment. These receptors were collected from a human donor with chronic lymphocytic leukemia.

The chain has TRBV18 and TRBJ2-7, with 9 bases lining up with TRBD2. The V segment lost 2 bases and the J segment 7 bases; nucleotides outside the gene matches: 6. CDR3 size: 14 residues. Germline CDR1 KGHSH, CDR2 LQKENI. CDR3 sequence: CASSPGLATEEQYF. The CDR3, as DNA: TGTGCCAGCTCACCAGGACTAGCGACGGAGGAGCAGTACTTC.

The chain employs TRBV6-1 and TRBJ2-5; D remains unclear. The germline V gene encodes CDR1 MNHNS and CDR2 SASEGT. This CDR3 contains 15 residues. V shed 2 bases and J shed 0 bases, with 10 bases lying between them. The CDR3 loop reads CASSELGSYQETQYF. CDR3 DNA: TGTGCCAGCAGTGAACTGGGCAGCTACCAAGAGACCCAGTACTTC.

V is TRBV4-3 and J is TRBJ2-3, with 7 bases lining up with TRBD2. The germline V gene encodes CDR1 LGHNA and CDR2 YSLEER. With 0 bases clipped from V and 2 bases from J, the junction kept 11 bases outside the gene matches. The CDR3 contains 18 residues. As DNA, the CDR3 is TGCGCCAGCAGCCAAGATTTTCGGGCTAGCGGTTTCACAGATACGCAGTATTTT. It yields the protein CASSQDFRASGFTDTQYF.

V is TRBV7-6 and J is TRBJ2-7; no clear D. This CDR3 has 13 amino acids. Germline CDR1 and CDR2: SGHVS and FNYEAQ. The germline V and J ends were trimmed by 3 bases and 3 bases, with 9 bases remaining between them. This CDR3 reads CASSLHKDYEQYF. The CDR3 nucleotides read TGTGCCAGCAGCTTGCATAAGGACTACGAGCAGTACTTC.

V gene TRBV7-9 combines with J gene TRBJ2-5; 10 bases are shared with TRBD2. This CDR3 comprises 15 residues. CDR1 and CDR2 from the germline V gene are SEHNR and FQNEAQ (reference sequence). Unmatched junction bases numbered 7, after V lost 1 base and J lost 8 bases. In DNA, the CDR3 is TGTGCCAGCAGCTTAGGGGCTAGCGGGAGTTCTACCCAGTACTTC. This encodes CASSLGASGSSTQYF.